The text below deals with one TCR beta chain. Repertoires were generated with immunoSEQ multiplex PCR, while TCRdb's copy carries only in-frame clones and drops some. Altogether about 170,000 clones are present, roughly 88% being singletons, with the ten largest covering approximately 4.6%. The sample comes from a study of blood T cell repertoires in COVID-19. Background on the study: Donors in the United States, Italy and Spain gave samples during acute or convalescent COVID-19.

Trimming took off 4 bases at V and 5 bases at J, with 17 bases between the two ends. The CDR3 runs to 15 residues. The germline CDR1 and CDR2 sequences are LNHDA and SQIVND (reference sequence). The sample taken for sequencing was peripheral blood. V is TRBV19 and J is TRBJ1-1, with D hard to call. The TCR sequence derives from a man in his late teens or twenties with COVID-19, enrolled during active disease. DNA for the CDR3: TGTGCCAGTAGTAGACCCGGGTCTCCGGGGACTGAAGCTTTCTTT. Translated: CASSRPGSPGTEAFF.